The 17 T cell receptor beta chains reported below all come from one sample, sequenced in a study of T cell responses to AZD1222 COVID-19 vaccine (dated by TCRdb to the early 2020s). The sample's time point label is to be understood as: about 28 days (+/-7) after the second vaccine dose. Library creation used the immunoSEQ multiplex PCR assay. The immuneACCESS repertoire file appears here via TCRdb, limited to in-frame rearrangements. These files lack a portion of the clones; in checked studies, under half of the deficit traces to unresolved V genes, and the cause of the others is not known. The sample table holds fewer than 150,000 clones, of which about 90% were seen once. The ten largest account for approximately 8% of the sample. This specimen consisted of peripheral blood, obtained 28 days after the second AZD1222 dose. All receptors come from an adult who received the AZD1222 COVID-19 vaccine.

This clone occurred once. This chain links TRBV19 with TRBJ2-3, with a possible D match to TRBD2 (6 bases). Trimming removed 3 bases at V and 0 bases at J, with 13 bases between. Germline V CDR1 and CDR2: LNHDA, SQIVND (reference sequence). The CDR3 spans 16 residues. This CDR3 reads CASSIRSGLSTDTQYF. CDR3 DNA: TGTGCCAGTAGTATCCGTAGCGGACTAAGCACAGATACGCAGTATTTT.

This clone was seen once. The V gene is TRBV27, the J gene TRBJ1-2; D remains ambiguous. This CDR3 contains 15 residues. V lost 0 bases, J lost 4 bases, and 12 bases lay in between. Germline CDR1 and CDR2: MNHEY and SMNVEV (reference sequence). The CDR3 reads CASSLSIGILYGYTF. Here the CDR3 DNA reads TGTGCCAGCAGTTTATCAATTGGGATTCTCTATGGCTACACCTTC.

V usage is TRBV27 and J usage is TRBJ2-3, with a possible D match to TRBD2 (5 bases). The CDR3 has 16 residues. Germline V gives CDR1 MNHEY, CDR2 SMNVEV (reference sequence). Trimming left V 3 bases short and J 2 bases short, with 15 bases between. CDR3 protein: CASSFEVGVSTDTQYF. CDR3 in DNA: TGTGCCAGCAGTTTTGAAGTGGGAGTATCCACAGATACGCAGTATTTT.

This clone was observed a single time. V and J are TRBV6-5 and TRBJ1-2; D might be TRBD1 (6 bases). Trimming left V 9 bases short and J 4 bases short, with 18 bases between. CDR1 and CDR2 (germline): MNHEY, SVGAGI. CDR3 size: 14 residues. CDR3: CASREGEVSYGYTF. The CDR3 DNA reads as TGTGCCAGTCGAGAGGGGGAAGTTAGCTATGGCTACACCTTC.

The J gene is TRBJ2-2, the V gene TRBV5-4; D is possibly TRBD1 (5 bases). Germline V gene data show CDR1 as SGHNT and CDR2 as YYREEE (reference sequence). This CDR3 contains 14 residues. With 10 bases removed from V and 3 bases from J, the gap between germline ends came to 16 bases. This CDR3 is CAASSGADTGELFF. Written as DNA, the CDR3 is TGTGCCGCCAGCAGTGGGGCCGACACCGGGGAGCTGTTTTTT.

The table lists this clone with a few counts. At the DNA level, this CDR3 is encoded by other sequences in the same sample as well. CDR3 amino acids: CASSFSPGYTEAFF. In DNA form, the CDR3 reads TGTGCCAGCAGCTTTTCGCCAGGGTACACTGAAGCTTTCTTT. The rearrangement joins TRBV11-2 to TRBJ1-1; D perhaps matches TRBD1 (5 bases). Trimming took off 3 bases at V and 3 bases at J, with 11 bases between the two ends. Germline loops: CDR1 SGHAT, CDR2 FQNNGV. There are 14 residues in the CDR3.

V and J are TRBV2 and TRBJ2-1; D remains unclear. Germline loops: CDR1 SNHLY, CDR2 FYNNEI. V shed 7 bases and J shed 0 bases, with 10 bases lying between them. CDR3 length: 14 amino acids. The CDR3: CASTPQSSYNEQFF. CDR3 nucleotides: TGTGCCAGCACCCCCCAGAGCTCCTACAATGAGCAGTTCTTC.

The chain employs TRBV28 and TRBJ1-2; 8 bases are shared with TRBD1. Trimming at V came to 5 bases and at J to 5 bases, leaving 13 bases not matched to a gene. There are 16 residues in the CDR3. Germline V lookup: CDR1 MDHEN, CDR2 SYDVKM. For the CDR3, the DNA is TGTGCCAGCAGTGACGGGACAGGTCCTTCTTGGTATGGCTACACCTTC. It codes for CASSDGTGPSWYGYTF.

The rearrangement uses TRBV19 and TRBJ2-2; D may be TRBD2 (5 bases). The V and J ends lost 2 bases and 8 bases respectively, with 6 bases between them. The CDR3 covers 12 residues. The germline V gene has CDR1 LNHDA and CDR2 SQIVND (reference sequence). CDR3 region: CASSILAGELFF. CDR3 DNA: TGTGCCAGTAGTATATTAGCGGGGGAGCTGTTTTTT.

The table lists this clone with a count of one. The chain links TRBV7-9 to TRBJ1-6, with 8 bases fitting TRBD1. This CDR3 is 16 amino acids long. The V and J ends lost 7 bases and 6 bases, in that order; junction bases with no gene match: 11. CDR1 and CDR2 (germline): SEHNR, FQNEAQ (reference sequence). Here the CDR3 reads CASTQGAPRGNSPLHF. The DNA for the CDR3 is TGTGCCAGCACCCAGGGGGCTCCTAGGGGTAATTCACCCCTCCACTTT.

The chain has TRBV13 and TRBJ1-2; tentative D call: TRBD1 (6 bases). Trimming stripped 8 bases from V and 3 bases from J, with 13 bases between. This CDR3 spans 13 amino acids. Per the germline V gene, CDR1 is PRHDT and CDR2 is FYEKMQ (reference sequence). CDR3 sequence: CASGRQVDYGYTF. The CDR3 region has the DNA TGTGCCAGCGGAAGACAGGTCGACTATGGCTACACCTTC. The full variable domain, its missing parts supplied by reference TRBV13 and TRBJ1-2, is AAGVIQSPRHLIKEKRETATLKCYPIPRHDTVYWYQQGPGQDPQFLISFYEKMQSDKGSIPDRFSAQQFSDYHSELNMSSLELGDSALYFCASGRQVDYGYTFGSGTRLTVV.

This clone was recorded only once. The chain recombines TRBV7-9 with TRBJ1-4; D is unresolved. This CDR3 region has 13 residues. Trimming left V 6 bases short and J 7 bases short, with 12 bases between. Germline V CDR1 and CDR2: SEHNR, FQNEAQ (reference sequence). CDR3 sequence (DNA): TGTGCCAGCAGATCCTCACTTTCTGAAAAACTGTTTTTT. It yields the protein CASRSSLSEKLFF.

The DNA for the CDR3 is TGTGCCAGCTCACCTAAACTAGCGGATAGCTCCTACAATGAGCAGTTCTTC. It is translated as CASSPKLADSSYNEQFF. J is TRBJ2-1 and V is TRBV18; 8 nucleotides align to TRBD2. The CDR3 sequence is 17 residues long. With V trimmed by 3 bases and J by 0 bases, 7 bases remained unmatched. The V gene's germline CDR1 is KGHSH and CDR2 LQKENI.

This sequence joins TRBV3-1 (or the pseudogene TRBV3-2) and TRBJ2-1, with no clear D. Germline CDR1 is LGHDT and CDR2 is YNNKEL (reference sequence). There are 14 residues in the CDR3. V was pared by 0 bases and J by 6 bases, with 9 bases between. Written as DNA, the CDR3 is TGTGCCAGCAGCCAAGAGCTCCTAGGCAATGAGCAGTTCTTC. The encoded protein is CASSQELLGNEQFF.

The V gene is TRBV2, the J gene TRBJ1-5; D not certain. CDR1 is SNHLY and CDR2 is FYNNEI in the germline V gene. This CDR3 spans 14 amino acids. Trimming pared 5 bases from V and 4 bases from J, leaving 12 bases between. The CDR3 loop is CASSFYFANQPQHF. CDR3 in DNA: TGTGCCAGCAGTTTTTACTTCGCAAATCAGCCCCAGCATTTT.

The chain uses TRBV28 and TRBJ2-7; a possible D gene is TRBD1 (6 bases). The CDR3 contains 13 residues. CDR1 is MDHEN and CDR2 is SYDVKM in the germline V gene. The V end lost 6 bases, the J end lost 3 bases, and 12 bases lay between the germline ends. The CDR3 reads CASRKQGNYEQYF. The CDR3 bases are TGTGCCAGCAGAAAACAGGGAAACTACGAGCAGTACTTC.

J is TRBJ1-4 and V is TRBV5-1; a possible D gene is TRBD1 (6 bases). V was pared by 1 base and J by 8 bases, with 12 bases between. CDR1 and CDR2 from the germline V gene are SGHRS and YFSETQ. CDR3 length equals 14 residues. CDR3 in amino acids: CASSLRQAGEKLFF. The CDR3 DNA sequence: TGCGCCAGCAGCTTGAGACAGGCGGGGGAAAAACTGTTTTTT.